The present entry profiles one T cell receptor (beta chain) with its context. The antigen remains unidentified. In germline, CDR1 is SGHVS, CDR2 FQNEAQ. V was clipped by 5 bases and J by 2 bases; unmatched bases: 7. The CDR3 runs 15 residues. Thyroid ultrasound, orbital computed tomography, TRAb, serum thyroxine and clinical symptoms formed the basis of diagnosis. RNA transcripts yielded amplified TCR beta CDR3 regions. Amplification began with first-round RT-PCR using HTBI primers, then second-round multiplex PCR was performed. TCRdb used MiXCR to reprocess the multiplex PCR reads, holding one entry per CDR3 protein. The profile shows 1 million to 1.3 million distinct CDR3 sequences, 35% to 40% of them singletons. This record comes from a study of Graves' ophthalmopathy and Graves' hyperthyroidism. Notes on the study in general: In predicting ophthalmopathy progression, the model reached roughly 69% sensitivity and 72% to 85% specificity. Ophthalmopathy could be told apart from stable hyperthyroidism by a 13-signature model (about 90% sensitivity, around 78% specificity).

This sequence was found in an adult man with Graves' hyperthyroidism. Sequenced: peripheral blood or thyroid tissue (not recorded which). The rearrangement links TRBV7-8 to TRBJ2-5, with 8 nucleotides matching TRBD2. CDR3 residues: CASSLQGTRQETQYF. CDR3 in DNA: TGTGCCAGCAGCCTTCAGGGGACTAGACAAGAGACCCAGTACTTC.